A single sample gave rise to the 14 T cell receptor beta chains below, sequenced in a study of T cells in tuberculosis. Generated by immunoSEQ multiplex PCR, the TCRdb table keeps only in-frame clones and is missing some. The table includes roughly 34,000 clones, 95% detected once. The sequencing sample was made of PBMCs. The receptors originated from a donor aged 5 to 30 with latent tuberculosis or without tuberculosis infection.

The chain has TRBV4-1 and TRBJ1-1, with D maybe TRBD1 (5 bases). The CDR3 consists of 15 residues. Trimming pared 0 bases from V and 1 base from J, leaving 9 bases between. Germline V lookup: CDR1 MGHRA, CDR2 YSYEKL. The CDR3 region has the DNA TGCGCCAGCAGCCAAGAAGGAAGGGGGAACACTGAAGCTTTCTTT. Translation: CASSQEGRGNTEAFF.

V and J are TRBV6-1 and TRBJ2-7; D may be TRBD2 (6 bases). Trimming shortened V by 6 bases and J by 2 bases, and 11 bases separated the two germline ends. The CDR3 covers 13 residues. The V gene's germline CDR1 is MNHNS and CDR2 SASEGT. CDR3 amino acids: CASSRDWTYEQYF. The DNA for the CDR3 is TGTGCCAGCAGCCGGGACTGGACCTACGAGCAGTACTTC.

This clone was seen a single time. The chain joins TRBV9 to TRBJ2-2; 8 bases match TRBD2. The V gene end was trimmed by 5 bases and the J gene end by 2 bases; junction bases not matched to a gene: 5. CDR1 is SGDLS and CDR2 is YYNGEE in the germline V gene. CDR3 length: 15 residues. The CDR3 DNA sequence: TGTGCCAGCAGGAAGGGACTAGGTAACACCGGGGAGCTGTTTTTT. Protein product: CASRKGLGNTGELFF.

This clone was observed a few times. The chain employs TRBV27 and TRBJ2-7; unclear D gene. The CDR3 loop spans 14 amino acids. V lost 5 bases, J lost 0 bases, and 11 bases lay in between. Germline values: CDR1 MNHEY, CDR2 SMNVEV (reference sequence). CDR3 coding DNA: TGTGCCAGCAGTCGAGAGGAATACTCCTACGAGCAGTACTTC. Its protein product is CASSREEYSYEQYF.

The chain is built from TRBV2 and TRBJ1-2; D ambiguous. The ends were cut back, 3 bases at V and 2 bases at J, with 22 bases in the middle. The CDR3 consists of 18 residues. The V gene's germline CDR1 is SNHLY and CDR2 FYNNEI. CDR3 DNA sequence: TGTGCCAGCAGTGATGGGTTTTTGGGGAGGGCTGAAAACTATGGCTACACCTTC. Translated, it gives CASSDGFLGRAENYGYTF.

V usage is TRBV6-1 and J usage is TRBJ2-7; TRBD1 aligns across 9 bases. Germline loops: CDR1 MNHNS, CDR2 SASEGT. V shed 2 bases and J 0 bases; nucleotides not matched to a gene: 14. This CDR3 has 19 residues. CDR3 bases: TGTGCCAGCAGTGAAAGGTTTTATGTGGGGGGACAGGGCTCCTACGAGCAGTACTTC. This sequence encodes CASSERFYVGGQGSYEQYF.

This clone showed up just once. This chain links TRBV10-3 with TRBJ2-7; the match to TRBD2 covers 8 bases. The CDR3 runs to 14 residues. CDR1 and CDR2 from the germline V gene are ENHRY and SYGVKD. Unmatched junction bases numbered 8, after V lost 4 bases and J lost 6 bases. The chain's CDR3 is CAISVQAGVVEQYF. The CDR3 region has the DNA TGTGCCATCAGTGTCCAAGCGGGAGTTGTCGAGCAGTACTTC.

J is TRBJ2-7 and V is TRBV6-1; D might be TRBD2 (7 bases). The CDR3 covers 15 residues. Trimming removed 4 bases from V and 5 bases from J, with 18 bases in between. The germline V gene has CDR1 MNHNS and CDR2 SASEGT. In DNA form, the CDR3 reads TGTGCCAGCAGTGGAGGGGGAGGGATAATACACGAGCAGTACTTC. Translation: CASSGGGGIIHEQYF.

The V gene is TRBV7-9, the J gene TRBJ2-2, with TRBD1 matching over 8 bases. The V gene's germline CDR1 is SEHNR and CDR2 FQNEAQ (reference sequence). The CDR3 has 19 residues. The J segment lost 0 bases and the V segment lost 0 bases, leaving 9 bases of the junction unmatched. The CDR3 sequence: CASSLATGQGGPNTGELFF. The CDR3 DNA sequence: TGTGCCAGCAGCTTAGCGACAGGACAGGGCGGCCCGAACACCGGGGAGCTGTTTTTT.

This chain joins TRBV28 and TRBJ2-7; possible D gene TRBD2, 5 bases. V lost 7 bases and J 4 bases, leaving 17 bases between the germline ends. The CDR3 is 14 residues long. Per germline, CDR1 MDHEN and CDR2 SYDVKM. As DNA, the CDR3 is TGTGCCAGCACCGATACCCGGCTAGCTTACGAGCAGTACTTC. Translated, it gives CASTDTRLAYEQYF.

This chain links TRBV6-1 with TRBJ1-2, with D unclear. The length of the CDR3 is 13 residues. Per the germline V gene, CDR1 is MNHNS and CDR2 is SASEGT. V dropped 6 bases and J dropped 4 bases, with 12 bases sitting between them. The DNA for the CDR3 is TGTGCCAGCAGCGGGGTATCCATCTATGGCTACACCTTC. Amino acids: CASSGVSIYGYTF.

The chain is built from TRBV21-1 and TRBJ2-7; TRBD2 reflects the table's D call only, with no check against the DNA. TRBV21-1 is labeled a pseudogene. This CDR3 spans 15 amino acids. DNA for the CDR3: TGTGCCAGCAGCAGTAAGGGGGACATAGCGGGGGAGCAGTACTTC. Translated: CASSSKGDIAGEQYF.

The CDR3 spells CASSQGQGYSPLHF. CDR3 coding DNA: TGCGCCAGCAGCCAGGGACAGGGGTATTCACCCCTCCACTTT. The rearrangement uses TRBV4-3 and TRBJ1-6; 10 bases agree with TRBD1. The CDR3 contains 14 residues. Per the germline V gene, CDR1 is LGHNA and CDR2 is YSLEER. The junction had 1 base not matched to a gene; V was cut back by 3 bases and J by 8 bases.

V gene TRBV19 combines with J gene TRBJ2-3; 11 bases are shared with TRBD2. Per the germline V gene, CDR1 is LNHDA and CDR2 is SQIVND (reference sequence). The junction had 10 bases not matched to a gene; V was cut back by 10 bases and J by 4 bases. The CDR3 length is 15 residues. CDR3 coding DNA: TGTGCCACTGGGAGACTAGCGGGATTAGCAGATACGCAGTATTTT. As protein: CATGRLAGLADTQYF.